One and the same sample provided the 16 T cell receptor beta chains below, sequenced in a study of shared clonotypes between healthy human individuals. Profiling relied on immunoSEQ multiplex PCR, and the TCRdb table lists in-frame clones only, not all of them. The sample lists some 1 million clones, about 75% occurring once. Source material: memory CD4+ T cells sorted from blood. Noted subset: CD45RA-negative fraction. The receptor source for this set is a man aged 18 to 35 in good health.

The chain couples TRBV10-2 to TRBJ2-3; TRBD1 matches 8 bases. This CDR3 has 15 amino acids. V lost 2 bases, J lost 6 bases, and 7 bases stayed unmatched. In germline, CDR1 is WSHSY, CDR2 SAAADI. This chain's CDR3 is CASSEGQGAGDTQYF. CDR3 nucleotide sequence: TGCGCCAGCAGTGAGGGGCAGGGGGCAGGGGATACGCAGTATTTT.

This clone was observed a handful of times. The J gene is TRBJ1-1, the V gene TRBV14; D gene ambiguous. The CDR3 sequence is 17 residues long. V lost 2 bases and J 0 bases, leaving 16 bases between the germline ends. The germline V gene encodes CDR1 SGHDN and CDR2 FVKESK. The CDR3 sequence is CASSQFGLNYLNTEAFF. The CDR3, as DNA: TGTGCCAGCAGCCAATTCGGACTGAACTATTTGAACACTGAAGCTTTCTTT.

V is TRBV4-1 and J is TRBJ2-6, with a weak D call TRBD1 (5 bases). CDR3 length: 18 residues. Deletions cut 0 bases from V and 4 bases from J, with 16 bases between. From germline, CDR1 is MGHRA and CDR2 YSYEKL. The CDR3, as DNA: TGCGCCAGCAGCCAAGATCTTCAGGGAATGAGAGGGGCCAACGTCCTGACTTTC. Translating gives CASSQDLQGMRGANVLTF.

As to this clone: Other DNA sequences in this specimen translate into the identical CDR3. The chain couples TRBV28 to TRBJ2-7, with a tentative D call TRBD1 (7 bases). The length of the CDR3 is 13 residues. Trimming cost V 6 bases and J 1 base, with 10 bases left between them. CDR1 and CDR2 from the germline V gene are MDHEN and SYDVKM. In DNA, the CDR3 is TGTGCCAGCAGCGGGGGACAGTCCTACGAGCAGTACTTC. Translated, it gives CASSGGQSYEQYF.

The CDR3 nucleotides read TGTGCCAGCAGCTTGATTCGGGGGGCCGCAGATACGCAGTATTTT. This encodes CASSLIRGAADTQYF. The rearrangement uses TRBV5-6 and TRBJ2-3; D is possibly TRBD2 (7 bases). The CDR3 is made up of 15 amino acids. Germline V lookup: CDR1 SGHDT, CDR2 YYEEEE. V was clipped by 1 base and J by 4 bases, with 13 bases between them.

This CDR3 is CSVVPGTSGVLTF. In DNA form, the CDR3 reads TGCAGCGTTGTTCCCGGTACCAGCGGCGTCCTGACTTTC. The chain carries TRBV29-1 and TRBJ2-6; tentative D call: TRBD2 (5 bases). This CDR3 is 13 amino acids long. Germline CDR1 and CDR2: SQVTM and ANQGSEA. With 4 bases removed from V and 12 bases from J, the gap between germline ends came to 16 bases.

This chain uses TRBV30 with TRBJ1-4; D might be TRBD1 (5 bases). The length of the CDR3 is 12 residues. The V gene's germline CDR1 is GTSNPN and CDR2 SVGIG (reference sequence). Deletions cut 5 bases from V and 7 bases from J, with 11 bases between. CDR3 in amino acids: CAWGARGEKLFF. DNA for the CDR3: TGTGCCTGGGGGGCAAGGGGTGAAAAACTGTTTTTT.

The CDR3 coding sequence is TGTGCCAGCAGCCTGAGTGCAGACCCCTACGAGCAGTACTTC. It codes for CASSLSADPYEQYF. This chain connects TRBV5-5 to TRBJ2-7; D is uncertain. The CDR3 is 14 residues long. Per germline, CDR1 SGHKS and CDR2 YYEKEE (reference sequence). V was clipped by 4 bases and J by 2 bases, with 13 bases between them.

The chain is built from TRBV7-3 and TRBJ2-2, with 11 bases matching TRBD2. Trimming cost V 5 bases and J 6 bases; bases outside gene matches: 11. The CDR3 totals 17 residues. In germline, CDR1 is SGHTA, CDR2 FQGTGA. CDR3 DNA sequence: TGTGCCAGCAGCCCCTACCCTCTAGCGGGGGGATCCGGGGAGCTGTTTTTT. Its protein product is CASSPYPLAGGSGELFF.

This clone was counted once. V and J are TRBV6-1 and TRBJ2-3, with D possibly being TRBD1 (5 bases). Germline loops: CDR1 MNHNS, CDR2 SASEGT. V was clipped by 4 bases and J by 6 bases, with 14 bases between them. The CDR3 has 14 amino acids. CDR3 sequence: CASSGGRARDTQYF. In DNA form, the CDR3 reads TGTGCCAGCAGTGGGGGCAGGGCGAGGGATACGCAGTATTTT.

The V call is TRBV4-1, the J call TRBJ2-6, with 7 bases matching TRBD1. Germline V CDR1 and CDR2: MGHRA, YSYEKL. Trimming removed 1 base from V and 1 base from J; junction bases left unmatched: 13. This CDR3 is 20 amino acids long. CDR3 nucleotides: TGCGCCAGCAGCCAAGTCCCCCCACAGGGGCGGGTTTCTGGGGCCAACGTCCTGACTTTC. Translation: CASSQVPPQGRVSGANVLTF.

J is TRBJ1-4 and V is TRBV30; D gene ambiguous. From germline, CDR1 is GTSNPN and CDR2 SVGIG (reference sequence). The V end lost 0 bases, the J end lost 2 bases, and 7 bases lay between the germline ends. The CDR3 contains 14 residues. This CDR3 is CAWSVGSTNEKLFF. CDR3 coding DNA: TGTGCCTGGAGTGTAGGCAGCACTAATGAAAAACTGTTTTTT.

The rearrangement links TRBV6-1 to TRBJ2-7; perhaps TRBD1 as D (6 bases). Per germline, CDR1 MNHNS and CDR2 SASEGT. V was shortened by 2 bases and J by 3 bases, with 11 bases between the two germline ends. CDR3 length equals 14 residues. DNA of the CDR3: TGTGCCAGCAGTGAAATAGGACAGAACTACGAGCAGTACTTC. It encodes CASSEIGQNYEQYF.

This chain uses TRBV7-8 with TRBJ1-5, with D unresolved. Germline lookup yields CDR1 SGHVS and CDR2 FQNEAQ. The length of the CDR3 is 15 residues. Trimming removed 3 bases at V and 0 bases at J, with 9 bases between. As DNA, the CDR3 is TGTGCCAGCAGCTTTCTTTCCAGTAGCAATCAGCCCCAGCATTTT. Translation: CASSFLSSSNQPQHF.

CDR3 sequence reads: CASSAGDREFDGQYF. As DNA, the CDR3 is TGTGCCAGCAGCGCGGGGGACAGGGAATTTGATGGGCAGTACTTC. The chain combines TRBV9 with TRBJ2-5; 9 nucleotides line up with TRBD1. The CDR3 is 15 amino acids. The germline gives CDR1 SGDLS, CDR2 YYNGEE. Trimming at V came to 3 bases and at J to 11 bases, leaving 14 bases not matched to a gene.

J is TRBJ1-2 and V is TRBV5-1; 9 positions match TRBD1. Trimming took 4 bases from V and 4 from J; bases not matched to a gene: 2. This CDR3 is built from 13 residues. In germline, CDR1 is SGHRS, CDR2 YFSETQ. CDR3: CASSGDRVYGYTF. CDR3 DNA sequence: TGCGCCAGCAGCGGGGACAGGGTCTATGGCTACACCTTC.